This TCR beta chain is from a study of response to subunit inactivated influenza vaccine. Study-level findings and limits: There was a suggestion from the authors that each seasonal influenza vaccination recruits few new T cells.

In its sample, this clonotype was seen a few times. Its cognate antigen is unknown. This is likely a read error, given that the CDR3 carries no conserved phenylalanine or tryptophan at its end. From the RT-PCR reads, TCRdb called clonotypes with MiXCR, one entry per CDR3 protein. The sample yields hundreds of thousands of distinct CDR3 sequences, 13% to 15% seen once. Germline CDR1 and CDR2: KGHDR and SFDVKD. The CDR3 is 15 residues long. Losses at the gene ends were 3 bases for V and 7 bases for J; bases not matched to a gene: 7. The TCR originated in a man over 45 who received an inactivated influenza vaccine. Sequencing used PBMCs from blood, obtained about 14 days before vaccination. This sequence joins TRBV24-1 and TRBJ1-2; 10 bases agree with TRBD1. This chain's CDR3 is CATSDNRDRGSGYTV. CDR3 nucleotides: TGTGCCACCAGTGATAACCGGGACAGGGGTTCTGGCTACACCGTC.